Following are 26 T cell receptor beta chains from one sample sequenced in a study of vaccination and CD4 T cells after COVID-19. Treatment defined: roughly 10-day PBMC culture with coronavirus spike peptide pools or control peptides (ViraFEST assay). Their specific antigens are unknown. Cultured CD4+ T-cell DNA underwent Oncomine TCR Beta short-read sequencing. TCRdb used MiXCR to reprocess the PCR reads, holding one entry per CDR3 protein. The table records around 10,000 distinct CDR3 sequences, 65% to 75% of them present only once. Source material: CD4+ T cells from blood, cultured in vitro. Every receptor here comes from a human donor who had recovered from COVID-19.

CDR3 amino acids: CASSSQGTGELFF. The CDR3 nucleotides read TGTGCCAGCAGCTCTCAGGGAACAGGGGAGCTGTTTTTT. V is TRBV7-3 and J is TRBJ2-2; a possible D gene is TRBD1 (5 bases). The length of the CDR3 is 13 residues. V dropped 4 bases and J dropped 8 bases, with 11 bases sitting between them. The germline V gene encodes CDR1 SGHTA and CDR2 FQGTGA.

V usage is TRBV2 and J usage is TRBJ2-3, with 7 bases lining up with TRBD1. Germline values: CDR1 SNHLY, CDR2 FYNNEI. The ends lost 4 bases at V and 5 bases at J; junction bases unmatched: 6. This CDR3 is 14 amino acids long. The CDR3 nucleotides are TGTGCCAGCAGTGGACAGGGACACAGAGATACGCAGTATTTT. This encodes CASSGQGHRDTQYF.

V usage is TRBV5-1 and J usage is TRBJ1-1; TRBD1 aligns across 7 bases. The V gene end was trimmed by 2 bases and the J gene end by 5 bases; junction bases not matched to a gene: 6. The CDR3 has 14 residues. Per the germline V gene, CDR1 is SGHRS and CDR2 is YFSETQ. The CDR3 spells CASSFNPGGTEAFF. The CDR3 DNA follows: TGCGCCAGCAGCTTTAACCCAGGGGGGACTGAAGCTTTCTTT. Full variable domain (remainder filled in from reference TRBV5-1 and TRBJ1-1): KAGVTQTPRYLIKTRGQQVTLSCSPISGHRSVSWYQQTPGQGLQFLFEYFSETQRNKGNFPGRFSGRQFSNSRSEMNVSTLELGDSALYLCASSFNPGGTEAFFGQGTRLTVV.

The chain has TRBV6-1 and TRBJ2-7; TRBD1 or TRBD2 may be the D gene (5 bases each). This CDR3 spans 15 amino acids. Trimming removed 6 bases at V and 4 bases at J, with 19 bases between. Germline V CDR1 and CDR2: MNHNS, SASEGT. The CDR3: CASRIPRDGQYEQYF. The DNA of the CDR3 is TGTGCCAGCAGAATACCCCGGGACGGTCAATACGAGCAGTACTTC.

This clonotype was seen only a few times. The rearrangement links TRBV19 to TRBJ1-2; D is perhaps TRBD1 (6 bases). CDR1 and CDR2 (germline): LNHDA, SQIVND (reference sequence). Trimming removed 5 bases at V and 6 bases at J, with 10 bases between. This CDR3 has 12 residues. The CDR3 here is CASSPGGDGYTF. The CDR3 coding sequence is TGTGCCAGTAGTCCCGGGGGCGATGGCTACACCTTC.

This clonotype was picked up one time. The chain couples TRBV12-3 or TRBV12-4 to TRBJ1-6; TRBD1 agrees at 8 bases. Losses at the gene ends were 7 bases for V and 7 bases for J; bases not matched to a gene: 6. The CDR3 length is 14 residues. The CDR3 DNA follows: TGTGCCAGCACCAGGACAGGGATGAATTCACCCCTCCACTTT. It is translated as CASTRTGMNSPLHF.

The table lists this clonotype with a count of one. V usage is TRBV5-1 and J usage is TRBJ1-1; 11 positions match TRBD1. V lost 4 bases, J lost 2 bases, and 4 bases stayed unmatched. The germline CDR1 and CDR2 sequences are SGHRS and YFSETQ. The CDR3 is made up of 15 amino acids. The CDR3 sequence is CASSAGTGGNTEAFF. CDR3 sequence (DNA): TGCGCCAGCAGCGCTGGGACAGGGGGAAACACTGAAGCTTTCTTT. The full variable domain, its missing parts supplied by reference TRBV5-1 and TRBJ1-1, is KAGVTQTPRYLIKTRGQQVTLSCSPISGHRSVSWYQQTPGQGLQFLFEYFSETQRNKGNFPGRFSGRQFSNSRSEMNVSTLELGDSALYLCASSAGTGGNTEAFFGQGTRLTVV.

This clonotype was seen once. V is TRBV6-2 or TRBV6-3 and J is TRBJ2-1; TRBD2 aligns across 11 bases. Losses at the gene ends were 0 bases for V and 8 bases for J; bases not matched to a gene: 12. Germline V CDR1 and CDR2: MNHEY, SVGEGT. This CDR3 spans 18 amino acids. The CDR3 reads CASSYSSGRAVASHEQFF. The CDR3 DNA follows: TGTGCCAGCAGTTACTCTAGCGGGAGGGCGGTCGCCTCACATGAGCAGTTCTTC.

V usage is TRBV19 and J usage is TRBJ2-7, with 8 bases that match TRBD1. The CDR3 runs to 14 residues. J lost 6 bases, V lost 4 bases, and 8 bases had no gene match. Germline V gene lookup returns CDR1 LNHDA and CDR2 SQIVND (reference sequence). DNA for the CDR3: TGTGCCAGTAGTAACCGGGACAGGTATAGCGAGCAGTACTTC. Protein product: CASSNRDRYSEQYF.

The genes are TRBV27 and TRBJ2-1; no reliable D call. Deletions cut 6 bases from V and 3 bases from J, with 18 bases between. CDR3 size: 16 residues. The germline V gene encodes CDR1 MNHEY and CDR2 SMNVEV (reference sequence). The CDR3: CASRRLGKQSYNEQFF. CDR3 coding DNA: TGTGCCAGCAGAAGGTTGGGGAAGCAGAGCTACAATGAGCAGTTCTTC.

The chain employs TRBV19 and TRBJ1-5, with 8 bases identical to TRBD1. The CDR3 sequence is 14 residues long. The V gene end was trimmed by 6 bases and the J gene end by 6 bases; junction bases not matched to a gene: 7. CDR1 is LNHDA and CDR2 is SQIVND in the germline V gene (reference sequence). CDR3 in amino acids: CASRAGQGTQPQHF. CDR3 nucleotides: TGTGCCAGTAGAGCCGGACAGGGCACTCAGCCCCAGCATTTT.

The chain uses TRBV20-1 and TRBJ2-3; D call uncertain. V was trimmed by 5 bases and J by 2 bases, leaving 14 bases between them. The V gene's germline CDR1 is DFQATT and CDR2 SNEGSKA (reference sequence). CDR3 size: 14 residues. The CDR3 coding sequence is TGCAGTGCTCCCGTTCGTCCCTACACAGATACGCAGTATTTT. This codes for CSAPVRPYTDTQYF.

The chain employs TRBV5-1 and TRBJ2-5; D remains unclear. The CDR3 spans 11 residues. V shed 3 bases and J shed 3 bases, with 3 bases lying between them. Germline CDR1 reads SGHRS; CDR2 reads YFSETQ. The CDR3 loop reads CASSWEETQYF. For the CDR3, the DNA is TGCGCCAGCAGCTGGGAAGAGACCCAGTACTTC.

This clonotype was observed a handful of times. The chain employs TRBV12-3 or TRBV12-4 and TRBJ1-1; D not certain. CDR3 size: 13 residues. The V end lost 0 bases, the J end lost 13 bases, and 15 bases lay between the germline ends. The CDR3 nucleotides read TGTGCCAGCAGTTTAGCAGGGAATCGGATGGATTTCTTT. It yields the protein CASSLAGNRMDFF.

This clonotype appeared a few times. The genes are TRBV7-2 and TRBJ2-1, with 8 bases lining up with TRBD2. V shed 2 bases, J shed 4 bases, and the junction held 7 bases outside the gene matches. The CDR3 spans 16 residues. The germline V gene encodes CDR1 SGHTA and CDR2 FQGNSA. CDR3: CASSLLSGGLYNEQFF. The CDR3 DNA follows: TGTGCCAGCAGCTTATTAAGCGGGGGACTGTACAATGAGCAGTTCTTC.

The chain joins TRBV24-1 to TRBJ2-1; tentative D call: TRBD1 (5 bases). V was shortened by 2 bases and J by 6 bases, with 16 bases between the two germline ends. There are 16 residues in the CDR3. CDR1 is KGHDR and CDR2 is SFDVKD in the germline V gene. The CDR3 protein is CATSDSHQGIANEQFF. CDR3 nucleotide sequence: TGTGCCACCAGTGATTCGCACCAGGGTATCGCCAATGAGCAGTTCTTC.

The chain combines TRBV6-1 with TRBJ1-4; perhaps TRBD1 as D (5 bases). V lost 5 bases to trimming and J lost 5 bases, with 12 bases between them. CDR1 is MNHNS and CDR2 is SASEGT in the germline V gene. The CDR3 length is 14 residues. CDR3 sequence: CASSQTDVNEKLFF. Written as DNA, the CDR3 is TGTGCCAGCAGTCAGACAGATGTAAATGAAAAACTGTTTTTT.

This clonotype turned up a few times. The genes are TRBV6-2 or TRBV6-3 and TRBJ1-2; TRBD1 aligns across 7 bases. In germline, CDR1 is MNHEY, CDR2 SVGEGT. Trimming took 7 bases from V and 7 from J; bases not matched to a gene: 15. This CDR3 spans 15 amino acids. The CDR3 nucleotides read TGTGCCAGCACCGCCCGACAGGGTTCCTTCTCTGGCTACACCTTC. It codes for CASTARQGSFSGYTF.

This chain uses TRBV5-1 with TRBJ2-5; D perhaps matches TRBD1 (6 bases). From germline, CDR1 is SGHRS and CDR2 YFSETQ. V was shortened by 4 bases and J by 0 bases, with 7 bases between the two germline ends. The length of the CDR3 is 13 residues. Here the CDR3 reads CASSPGDQETQYF. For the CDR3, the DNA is TGCGCCAGCAGCCCAGGGGACCAAGAGACCCAGTACTTC.

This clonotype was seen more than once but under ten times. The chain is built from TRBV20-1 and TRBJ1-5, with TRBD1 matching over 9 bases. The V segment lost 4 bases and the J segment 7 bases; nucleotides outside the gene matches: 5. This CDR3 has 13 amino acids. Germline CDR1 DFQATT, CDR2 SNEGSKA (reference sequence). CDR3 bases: TGCAGTGCTACGACAGGGGGTTGGCAGCCCCAGCATTTT. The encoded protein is CSATTGGWQPQHF.

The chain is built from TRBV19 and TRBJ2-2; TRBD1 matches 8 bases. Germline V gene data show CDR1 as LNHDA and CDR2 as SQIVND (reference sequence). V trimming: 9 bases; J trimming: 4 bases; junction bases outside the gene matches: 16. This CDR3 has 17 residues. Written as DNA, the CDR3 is TGTGCCAGCACCGGACAGGGTCGGTTGATGGGCACCGGGGAGCTGTTTTTT. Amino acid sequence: CASTGQGRLMGTGELFF.

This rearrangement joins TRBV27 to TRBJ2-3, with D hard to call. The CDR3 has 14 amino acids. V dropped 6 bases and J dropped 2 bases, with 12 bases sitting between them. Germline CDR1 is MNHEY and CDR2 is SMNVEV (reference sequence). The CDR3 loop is CASSPGRFTDTQYF. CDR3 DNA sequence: TGTGCCAGCAGCCCCGGCAGGTTCACAGATACGCAGTATTTT.

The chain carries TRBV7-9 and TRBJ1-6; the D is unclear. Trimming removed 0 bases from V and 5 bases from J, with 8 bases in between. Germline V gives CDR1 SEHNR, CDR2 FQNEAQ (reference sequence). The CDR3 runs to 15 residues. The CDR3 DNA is TGTGCCAGCAGCTTAGCAGGGTCAAATAATTCACCCCTCCACTTT. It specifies CASSLAGSNNSPLHF.

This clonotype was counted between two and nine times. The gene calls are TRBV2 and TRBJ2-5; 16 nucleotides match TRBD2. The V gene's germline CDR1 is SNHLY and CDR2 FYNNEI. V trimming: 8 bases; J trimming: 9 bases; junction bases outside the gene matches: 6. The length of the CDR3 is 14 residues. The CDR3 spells CASGGTSGGAAQYF. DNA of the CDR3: TGTGCCAGCGGAGGGACTAGCGGGGGGGCCGCCCAGTACTTC.

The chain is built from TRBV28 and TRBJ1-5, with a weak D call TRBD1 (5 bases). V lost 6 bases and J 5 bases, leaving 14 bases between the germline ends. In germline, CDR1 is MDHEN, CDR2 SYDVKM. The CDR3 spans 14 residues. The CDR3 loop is CASRLSGGYQPQHF. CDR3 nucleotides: TGTGCCAGCAGACTCAGTGGGGGTTATCAGCCCCAGCATTTT.

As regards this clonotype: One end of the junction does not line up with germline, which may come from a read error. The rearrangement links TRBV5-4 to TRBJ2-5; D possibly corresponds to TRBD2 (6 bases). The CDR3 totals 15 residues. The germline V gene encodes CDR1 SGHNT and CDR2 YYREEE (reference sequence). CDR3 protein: CASSSKEGYQETQYF. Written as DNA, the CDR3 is TGTGCTAGCAGCTCAAAGGAGGGTTACCAAGAGACCCAGTACTTC.